The present T cell receptor beta chain was sequenced within a study of identical twins (dated by TCRdb to 2016 to 2018). Looking at the study overall: The study deep-sequenced TCR alpha and beta repertoires from monozygotic twins, unrelated adults of various ages and cord blood to test whether fetal clonotypes persist. Replicate twin experiments were performed at different times using different library preparation protocols to rule out contamination.

General study outcomes and caveats: Out-of-frame TCR alpha sharing in monozygotic twins was systematically underestimated by recombination models, whereas sharing between unrelated individuals was in agreement with the recombination models. Zero-insertion analyses could be partly confounded by invariant T cells such as MAIT and iNKT, though diverse VJ usage argued against such confounding for most clonotypes. In beta out-of-frame sequences, excess twin sharing was weaker, because having fewer shared sequences lowered the signal-to-noise ratio. Abundant cord blood beta clonotypes had fewer insertions, young adult naive repertoires showed a similar but weaker trend, and memory repertoires showed no such trend. Out-of-frame TCR alpha sequences shared between twins showed an excess of low generation-probability sequences compared with coincidental sharing between unrelated individuals. Conclusions relied on cross-sectional statistical analysis, since the same donors could not be followed over many years.

Libraries were constructed by 5' RACE. For sequencing, an Illumina HiSeq 2000 was employed. Template switching added a universal primer binding site, and the final cDNA carried a unique molecular identifier that allowed TCR cDNA molecules to be counted accurately. First-strand cDNA for TCR alpha and beta chains was synthesized from specific primers in the conserved constant-segment region. Each cDNA library was double barcoded, with a SMART-Mk sample barcode plus Illumina barcodes, to control for contamination. Two successive PCR steps introduced TruSeq adapter sequences along with Illumina sample barcodes. The Illumina HiSeq platform was used with custom primers to sequence TCR alpha and beta cDNA libraries. Regarding the original processing steps: MiGEC processed the raw reads to extract unique molecular identifiers, while MiXCR was used to determine the CDR3 positions. For each individual, recombination models were inferred using an EM algorithm with the repgenHMM and IGoR tools. Shared clonotype analysis was performed with the tcR package in R, normalizing sharing by the product of cloneset sizes. To study raw recombination without the effects of thymic and clonal selection, out-of-frame nonproductive sequences were analyzed. Starting from the raw public reads, TCRdb applied fastp trimming at Q25, assembled clones with MiXCR and retained in-frame beta chains. Each record represents a unique CDR3 protein, reported with the most common genes and DNA among its rows. What appears here as the V and J calls and clone size reflects TCRdb's work, not the paper's. Counted in this sample were approximately 600,000 distinct CDR3 sequences; around 9.6% of them appeared once. 2.5% to 3.5% of the sample comes from the top ten.

V and J lose 3 bases and 4 bases, and a span of 9 bases separates them. As encoded in the germline V gene, CDR1 is SNHLY while CDR2 is FYNNEI. The CDR3 runs 14 residues from the cysteine to the phenylalanine. The only DNA kept is the CDR3, 42 bases in frame from the first base. Every donor was a healthy Caucasian. The twin cohort comprised three pairs of female monozygotic twins, all aged roughly 18 to 30 years. The RNA used for TCR libraries was isolated from peripheral blood mononuclear cells. Comments on this clonotype: Its antigen specificity is not known. No much larger clone exists at a distance of one base, and base qualities are not known.

These same records also appear under a second study, on yellow fever vaccine responses in identical twins. The second study also describes: According to the authors, the vaccine-induced T cell response in identical twins seemed to be partly convergent and partly specific to each individual. The study precisely tracked vaccine-responding T cell clones in identical twins.

The receptor's source is a woman aged 18-35 years in good health. Recombination joined TRBV2 with TRBJ2-2; the D segment cannot be called with confidence. The source material was PBMCs. The CDR3 region has the sequence CASSEFDVTGELFF. The DNA sequence follows: TGTGCCAGCAGTGAGTTTGACGTCACCGGGGAGCTGTTTTTT. Reference TRBV2 and TRBJ2-2 proteins supply the regions before and after the CDR3; the full variable domain is: EPEVTQTPSHQVTQMGQEVILRCVPISNHLYFYWYRQILGQKVEFLVSFYNNEISEKSEIFDDQFSVERPDGSNFTLKIRSTKLEDSAMYFCASSEFDVTGELFFGEGSRLTVL.